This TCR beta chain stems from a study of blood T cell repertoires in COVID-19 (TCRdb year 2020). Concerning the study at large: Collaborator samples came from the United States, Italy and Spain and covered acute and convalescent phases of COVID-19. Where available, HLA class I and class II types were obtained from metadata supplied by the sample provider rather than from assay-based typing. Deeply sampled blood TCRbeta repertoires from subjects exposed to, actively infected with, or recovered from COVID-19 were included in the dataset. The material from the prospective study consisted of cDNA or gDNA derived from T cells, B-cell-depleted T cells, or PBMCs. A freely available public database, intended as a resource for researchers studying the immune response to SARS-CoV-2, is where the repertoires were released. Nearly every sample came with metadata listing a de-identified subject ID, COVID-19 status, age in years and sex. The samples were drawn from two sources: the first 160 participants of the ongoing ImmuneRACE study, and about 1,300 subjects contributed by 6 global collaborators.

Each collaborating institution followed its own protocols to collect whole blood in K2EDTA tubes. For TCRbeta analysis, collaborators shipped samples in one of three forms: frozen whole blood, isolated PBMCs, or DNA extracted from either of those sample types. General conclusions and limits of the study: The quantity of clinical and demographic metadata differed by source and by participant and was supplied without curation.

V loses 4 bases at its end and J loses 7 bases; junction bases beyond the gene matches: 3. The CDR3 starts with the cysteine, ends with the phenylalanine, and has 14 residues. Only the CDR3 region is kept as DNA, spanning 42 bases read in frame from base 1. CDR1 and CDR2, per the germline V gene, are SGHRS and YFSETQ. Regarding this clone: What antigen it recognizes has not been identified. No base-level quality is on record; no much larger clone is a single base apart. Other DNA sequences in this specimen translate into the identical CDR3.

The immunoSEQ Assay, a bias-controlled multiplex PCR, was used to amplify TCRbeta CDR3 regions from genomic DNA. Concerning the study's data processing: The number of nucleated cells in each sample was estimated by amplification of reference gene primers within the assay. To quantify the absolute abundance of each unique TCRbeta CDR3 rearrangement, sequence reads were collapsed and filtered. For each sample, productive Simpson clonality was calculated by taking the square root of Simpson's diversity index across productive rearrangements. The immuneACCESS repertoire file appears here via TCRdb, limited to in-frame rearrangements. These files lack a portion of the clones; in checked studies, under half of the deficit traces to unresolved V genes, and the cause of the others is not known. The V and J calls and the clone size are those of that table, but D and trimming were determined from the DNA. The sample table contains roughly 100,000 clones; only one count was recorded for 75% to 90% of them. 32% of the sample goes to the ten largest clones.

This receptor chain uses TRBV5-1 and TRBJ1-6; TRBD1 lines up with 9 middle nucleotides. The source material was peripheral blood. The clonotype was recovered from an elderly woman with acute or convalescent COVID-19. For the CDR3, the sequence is CASSPGQGNSPLHF. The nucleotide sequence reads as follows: TGCGCCAGCAGCCCGGGACAGGGAAATTCACCCCTCCACTTT.